This passage covers 23 T cell receptor beta chains from one sample sequenced in a study of T cell clonality in common variable immunodeficiency. Produced via immunoSEQ multiplex PCR; TCRdb's table is partial and in-frame only. The table lists roughly 34,000 clones, with no singletons. Notes on the study in general: Fewer deletions and N-nucleotide insertions were reportedly seen in common variable immunodeficiency TCR beta sequences.

For these TCRs, the target antigens are not known. The sequencing input was peripheral blood mononuclear cells. The receptor set was obtained from a human donor with common variable immunodeficiency.

This clone has only a few counts. Read sequence stops 3 residues before the CDR3 end, and the germline J gene provides the missing end. The chain links TRBV6-1 to TRBJ2-7, with D maybe TRBD2 (5 bases). CDR3 length: 13 residues. Germline V gives CDR1 MNHNS, CDR2 SASEGT. Trimming removed 4 bases at V and 0 bases at J, with 7 bases between. CDR3 loop: CASSGTPSYEQYF. The sequenced part of the CDR3 DNA is TGTGCCAGCAGTGGGACTCCCTCCTACGAG.

This clone was seen repeatedly, ten times or more. The read gets to within 3 residues of the CDR3 end, and the germline J gene fills in the rest. V gene TRBV20-1 combines with J gene TRBJ2-7; 10 positions match TRBD2. CDR1 is DFQATT and CDR2 is SNEGSKA in the germline V gene (reference sequence). The CDR3 loop spans 15 amino acids. V lost 4 bases, J lost 4 bases, and 10 bases stayed unmatched. CDR3 DNA, as far as it was read: TGCAGTGCTACAGGATCTAGCGGGAGTAGATACGAG. Translation gives CSATGSSGSRYE. From start to end, the CDR3 is CSATGSSGSRYEQYF.

This clone was observed many times. The read stops 3 residues short of the end of the CDR3; the missing end is completed from the germline J gene. The chain uses TRBV6-1 and TRBJ2-2, with TRBD1 matching 10 bases. Unmatched junction bases numbered 10, after V lost 2 bases and J lost 10 bases. Germline V gives CDR1 MNHNS, CDR2 SASEGT. This CDR3 is 16 amino acids long. Here the CDR3 reads CASSENRDRGEEELFF. The CDR3 bases that were read are TGTGCCAGCAGTGAAAACAGGGACAGGGGAGAAGAGGAG.

In this sample, this clone turned up many times. The read stops 3 residues short of the end of the CDR3; the missing end is completed from the germline J gene. This chain joins TRBV7-9 and TRBJ1-2, with 8 bases fitting TRBD1. Germline assignment: CDR1 SEHNR and CDR2 FQNEAQ (reference sequence). CDR3 length: 11 amino acids. Partial CDR3 DNA: TGTGCCAGCAGCCCGGACAGGGTC. It yields the protein CASSPDRV. The full CDR3 sequence reads CASSPDRVYTF.

This clone was counted only a few times. The DNA read from the CDR3 is TGTGCCTGGAGTGTACTTTTCGGGAGCAGGGATGAG. Amino acid sequence: CAWSVLFGSRDE. The CDR3 as a whole reads CAWSVLFGSRDEQFF. The rearrangement links TRBV30 to TRBJ2-1, with a possible D match to TRBD2 (6 bases). The DNA ends 3 residues before the CDR3 does, and the rest of the CDR3 is filled in from the germline J gene. CDR1 GTSNPN and CDR2 SVGIG come from the germline V gene (reference sequence). V was shortened by 0 bases and J by 8 bases, with 17 bases between the two germline ends. This CDR3 comprises 15 residues.

This clone was counted ten times or more. The missing CDR3 end, 3 residues past where the read stops, is filled in from the germline J gene. The chain uses TRBV4-2 and TRBJ2-1; TRBD2 matches 10 bases. Germline V gene data show CDR1 as LGHNA and CDR2 as YNFKEQ. Unmatched junction bases numbered 19, after V lost 4 bases and J lost 4 bases. This CDR3 comprises 20 residues. The CDR3 sequence: CASSPLSSSGRLISYNEQFF. The CDR3 bases that were read are TGTGCCAGCAGCCCATTAAGCAGTAGCGGGAGGCTTATCTCTTACAATGAG.

A note on this clone: The read ends 3 residues before the CDR3 terminus; that terminus is restored from the germline J gene. The gene calls are TRBV20-1 and TRBJ2-3, with 10 bases fitting TRBD2. V was pared by 3 bases and J by 3 bases, with 9 bases of the junction left unmatched. CDR1 is DFQATT and CDR2 is SNEGSKA in the germline V gene (reference sequence). The CDR3 loop spans 16 amino acids. This CDR3 reads CSASIGATSGTDTQYF. CDR3 DNA, as far as it was read: TGCAGTGCTAGCATAGGAGCGACTAGCGGGACAGATACG.

In this sample, this clone turned up many times. The missing CDR3 end, 3 residues past where the read stops, is filled in from the germline J gene. The chain uses TRBV6-2 or TRBV6-3 and TRBJ2-3; 11 positions agree with TRBD2. The CDR3 consists of 17 residues. Germline CDR1 is MNHEY and CDR2 is SVGEGT. V was pared by 2 bases and J by 0 bases, with 4 bases of the junction left unmatched. The DNA read from the CDR3 is TGTGCCAGCAGTTACCTCACTAGCGGGGGTAGCACAGATACG. Its protein product is CASSYLTSGGSTDT. The entire CDR3 sequence reads CASSYLTSGGSTDTQYF.

The table lists this clone with many counts. The read stops 3 residues short of the end of the CDR3; the missing end is completed from the germline J gene. The chain is built from TRBV13 and TRBJ2-4; 14 bases match TRBD2. Trimming took 4 bases from V and 0 from J; bases not matched to a gene: 5. Germline V CDR1 and CDR2: PRHDT, FYEKMQ (reference sequence). There are 18 residues in the CDR3. CDR3 bases read: TGTGCCAGCAGCTCTCGACTAGCGGGAGGGCTAGCCAAAAACATT. Translation: CASSSRLAGGLAKNI. The full-length CDR3 reads as CASSSRLAGGLAKNIQYF.

This clone was counted at least ten times. The read comes to an end 3 residues before the CDR3 does, leaving the germline J gene to fill in the end. The genes are TRBV5-1 and TRBJ2-1; weak D call: TRBD2 (6 bases). This CDR3 spans 15 amino acids. Trimming removed 6 bases from V and 2 bases from J, with 15 bases in between. Germline V gives CDR1 SGHRS, CDR2 YFSETQ. The CDR3 spells CASTLVAEPYNEQFF. The sequenced CDR3 bases are TGCGCCAGCACCCTCGTAGCGGAACCCTACAATGAG.

This clone was counted only a few times. The CDR3 bases that were read are TGTGCCAGCAGTGGCGGGGAAACTAGCGGGTTTTGGACCTACGAG. Translating it yields CASSGGETSGFWTYE. The CDR3 in its entirety is CASSGGETSGFWTYEQYF. This chain connects TRBV2 to TRBJ2-7; 9 bases match TRBD2. The CDR3 is cut off 3 residues early in the read; its end comes from the germline J gene. The CDR3 totals 18 residues. The V segment lost 4 bases and the J segment 2 bases; nucleotides outside the gene matches: 15. Germline V gives CDR1 SNHLY, CDR2 FYNNEI.

Judged by abundance, this clone is medium-sized. The read terminates 3 residues ahead of where the CDR3 ends, so the germline J gene completes it. This chain connects TRBV2 to TRBJ2-5; no firm D call. V was pared by 5 bases and J by 4 bases, with 5 bases between. Germline assignment: CDR1 SNHLY and CDR2 FYNNEI. This CDR3 region has 11 residues. The covered CDR3 bases are TGTGCCAGCAGTCAGTCAGAGACC. Residues: CASSQSET. The entire CDR3 sequence reads CASSQSETQYF.

In its sample, this clone was seen many times. With the read ending 3 residues before the CDR3 end, the germline J gene is used to fill in that end. The chain couples TRBV20-1 to TRBJ2-7, with a possible D match to TRBD1 (5 bases). Trimming took off 3 bases at V and 3 bases at J, with 9 bases between the two ends. The CDR3 loop spans 12 amino acids. Germline CDR1 and CDR2: DFQATT and SNEGSKA (reference sequence). The covered CDR3 bases are TGCAGTGCTAGTGACAGCGACTACGAG. Residues: CSASDSDYE. The CDR3 in full is CSASDSDYEQYF.

At least ten counts were recorded for this clone. Sequencing ends 3 residues short of the CDR3 end; the germline J gene provides the rest. The rearrangement uses TRBV4-2 and TRBJ2-7; D not resolved. There are 15 residues in the CDR3. Germline CDR1 LGHNA, CDR2 YNFKEQ. The V end was cut by 0 bases, the J end by 3 bases, with 12 bases between. This chain's CDR3 is CASSQDVGNDYEQYF. The sequenced part of the CDR3 DNA is TGTGCCAGCAGCCAAGATGTTGGCAATGACTACGAG.

A remark on this clone: Coverage ceases 3 residues before the CDR3 finishes, and the germline J gene fills in the end. V usage is TRBV5-1 and J usage is TRBJ2-3, with TRBD2 identical over 7 bases. CDR1 and CDR2 from the germline V gene are SGHRS and YFSETQ. This CDR3 comprises 15 residues. The ends lost 2 bases at V and 3 bases at J; junction bases unmatched: 6. CDR3 region: CASSLAGIRTDTQYF. CDR3 bases read: TGCGCCAGCAGCTTAGCGGGAATTAGGACAGATACG.

With respect to this clone: The missing CDR3 end, 3 residues past where the read stops, is filled in from the germline J gene. This rearrangement joins TRBV19 to TRBJ1-6; the match to TRBD1 covers 8 bases. The CDR3 spans 14 residues. Germline V gene sequence: CDR1 LNHDA, CDR2 SQIVND (reference sequence). The covered CDR3 bases are TGTGCCAGTAGTCGCAGCAGGGGGCTGTCAACC. It codes for CASSRSRGLST. The CDR3, in full, reads CASSRSRGLSTLHF.

Comments on this clone: With the read ending 3 residues before the CDR3 end, the germline J gene is used to fill in that end. V and J are TRBV7-2 and TRBJ1-4; no firm D call. The CDR3 is 13 amino acids. Germline V CDR1 and CDR2: SGHTA, FQGNSA. The V gene lost 6 bases and the J gene lost 6 bases, with 11 bases spanning the gap. CDR3: CASSPTGDEKLFF. The CDR3 DNA, read in part, is TGTGCCAGCAGTCCAACCGGGGATGAAAAA.

The sample holds many counts of this clone. Read data end 3 residues before the CDR3 end; the end is taken from the germline J gene. This chain connects TRBV4-2 to TRBJ1-2, with 7 bases identical to TRBD1. Germline assignment: CDR1 LGHNA and CDR2 YNFKEQ. Trimming took 0 bases from V and 4 from J; bases not matched to a gene: 5. This CDR3 has 15 amino acids. CDR3 DNA, as far as it was read: TGTGCCAGCAGCCAAGAGTCGGGACAGTTCTATGGC. This gives the protein CASSQESGQFYG. The full-length CDR3 reads as CASSQESGQFYGYTF.

This clone was seen ten or more times. The sequenced fragment ends 3 residues before the CDR3 boundary, so the rest is inferred from the germline J gene. The chain joins TRBV7-3 to TRBJ2-2; D perhaps matches TRBD1 (5 bases). Per the germline V gene, CDR1 is SGHTA and CDR2 is FQGTGA. V lost 5 bases and J lost 4, with 8 bases in between. The CDR3 has 13 residues. CDR3 protein: CASSLQGTGELFF. The part of the CDR3 DNA that was read is TGTGCCAGCAGCCTCCAGGGCACCGGGGAG.

Regarding this clone: The read falls 3 residues short of the CDR3 end, and the missing part is taken from the germline J gene. The chain is built from TRBV19 and TRBJ2-7; 7 positions agree with TRBD1. In germline, CDR1 is LNHDA, CDR2 SQIVND (reference sequence). The CDR3 is 15 residues long. V lost 4 bases and J lost 3; bases outside the gene matches: 9. The covered CDR3 bases are TGTGCCAGTAGTAGATCGGCAGGGGGAAACTACGAG. Amino acid sequence: CASSRSAGGNYE. The whole CDR3 protein reads CASSRSAGGNYEQYF.

This clone was detected ten times or more. Sequencing ends 3 residues short of the CDR3 end; the germline J gene provides the rest. This sequence joins TRBV18 and TRBJ2-7, with 9 bases lining up with TRBD1. The V gene's germline CDR1 is KGHSH and CDR2 LQKENI. Unmatched junction bases numbered 7, after V lost 4 bases and J lost 6 bases. This CDR3 is 14 amino acids long. CDR3 region: CASSRGQGKGEQYF. The DNA read from the CDR3 is TGTGCCAGCTCACGAGGACAGGGGAAGGGCGAG.

This clone was detected many times. The read ends 3 residues before the CDR3 terminus; that terminus is restored from the germline J gene. The chain is built from TRBV11-2 and TRBJ2-5, with D perhaps TRBD1 (5 bases). The CDR3 runs 14 residues. V was shortened by 0 bases and J by 1 base, with 6 bases between the two germline ends. Per germline, CDR1 SGHAT and CDR2 FQNNGV. The CDR3 sequence: CASSLEDSQETQYF. The sequenced part of the CDR3 DNA is TGTGCCAGCAGCTTAGAAGACAGCCAAGAGACC.

In this sample, this clone turned up many times. The read ends 3 residues early relative to the CDR3; the germline J gene fills the gap. The chain couples TRBV7-2 to TRBJ2-1; 13 nucleotides line up with TRBD2. The CDR3 is 15 residues long. J was trimmed by 6 bases and V by 3 bases; bases with no gene match: 2. Germline assignment: CDR1 SGHTA and CDR2 FQGNSA. The sequenced part of the CDR3 DNA is TGTGCCAGCAGCTTTACTAGCGGGAGGGGCAATGAG. It specifies CASSFTSGRGNE. The whole CDR3 is CASSFTSGRGNEQFF.